The sequence of this TCR beta chain was determined in a study of cutaneous CD30+ T cell lymphoproliferative disorder and hepatitis E (dated by TCRdb to the late 2010s). In regard to this clone: No antigen is known for it. Qualities for individual bases were not recorded, and no much larger clone is one base off.

Libraries were made using the immunoSEQ multiplex PCR assay. TCRdb provides this immuneACCESS table in a form limited to in-frame rearrangements. Some clones are lacking; in checked studies, under half of them reflect an unresolved V gene, and why the rest are absent is not known. In all, the sample holds several thousand clones, and roughly 74% of those were seen once. The top ten clones comprise roughly 1% of the sample. A distance of 14 bases separates the germline ends of V and J, which lose 2 bases and 7 bases respectively. CDR1 and CDR2 are read off the germline V gene as MRHNA and SNTAGT. From its cysteine to its phenylalanine, the CDR3 spans 14 amino acids. The DNA shown is the 42-base CDR3, in frame from base 1.

The TCR originated in a human donor with a cutaneous T cell lymphoproliferative disorder associated with hepatitis E virus. Sequencing was done on a sample of blood. The rearrangement combines TRBV6-4 with TRBJ1-2; no D gene call is confident. The sequence in DNA is TGTGCCAGCAGTGACCCGGCGTTTCGGGGTGGCTACACCTTC. Its translation reads: CASSDPAFRGGYTF.